The 9 T cell receptor beta chains in this list originate from one sample, sequenced in a study of shared clonotypes between healthy human individuals. Assay used: immunoSEQ multiplex PCR; TCRdb lists only in-frame clones, some missing. Of some 2,100,000 clones listed, roughly 95% are singletons. Input material: naive CD4+ T cells sorted from blood. Noted subset: CD45RA+ positively selected. Receptor source: a man aged 18 to 29 in good health.

The chain's CDR3 is CASSLARDVGNSPLHF. DNA of the CDR3: TGTGCCAGCAGCTTAGCCCGGGATGTAGGTAATTCACCCCTCCACTTT. The V call is TRBV11-1, the J call TRBJ1-6; D is unresolved. The CDR3 totals 16 residues. V was cut by 0 bases and J by 6 bases, with 12 bases left in between. Per the germline V gene, CDR1 is SGHAT and CDR2 is FQDESV (reference sequence).

On this clone: Different DNA sequences within this sample yield the same CDR3. The chain recombines TRBV10-3 with TRBJ1-4; D remains unclear. The CDR3 covers 15 residues. Germline loops: CDR1 ENHRY, CDR2 SYGVKD. Trimming pared 0 bases from V and 0 bases from J, leaving 5 bases between. The CDR3 loop reads CAISESGATNEKLFF. The CDR3 DNA follows: TGTGCCATCAGTGAGTCTGGGGCAACTAATGAAAAACTGTTTTTT.

This chain uses TRBV4-1 with TRBJ2-1; a possible D gene is TRBD2 (5 bases). CDR1 MGHRA and CDR2 YSYEKL come from the germline V gene. The CDR3 extends over 16 amino acids. V was shortened by 3 bases and J by 8 bases, with 20 bases between the two germline ends. CDR3 protein: CASSHRKGLSGDEQFF. The CDR3 bases are TGCGCCAGCAGCCACCGAAAAGGACTCTCTGGGGATGAGCAGTTCTTC.

The chain carries TRBV19 and TRBJ2-7, with a possible D match to TRBD2 (6 bases). This CDR3 contains 13 residues. Germline CDR1 and CDR2: LNHDA and SQIVND (reference sequence). The V end lost 9 bases, the J end lost 4 bases, and 16 bases lay between the germline ends. The CDR3 nucleotides read TGTGCCAGCTCGGGACTCCTTCATTACGAGCAGTACTTC. It yields the protein CASSGLLHYEQYF.

The chain recombines TRBV11-2 with TRBJ1-4, with D tentatively TRBD1 (6 bases). CDR3 length: 14 residues. Trimming removed 5 bases at V and 8 bases at J, with 15 bases between. From germline, CDR1 is SGHAT and CDR2 FQNNGV. CDR3 in amino acids: CASSARTVSEKLFF. The DNA of the CDR3 is TGTGCCAGCAGCGCCCGGACAGTTTCCGAAAAACTGTTTTTT. Filled out from reference TRBV11-2 and TRBJ1-4, the complete variable domain reads EAGVAQSPRYKIIEKRQSVAFWCNPISGHATLYWYQQILGQGPKLLIQFQNNGVVDDSQLPKDRFSAERLKGVDSTLKIQPAKLEDSAVYLCASSARTVSEKLFFGSGTQLSVL.

The chain joins TRBV7-9 to TRBJ2-2, with TRBD1 identical over 8 bases. The J segment lost 3 bases and the V segment lost 5 bases, leaving 2 bases of the junction unmatched. Germline loops: CDR1 SEHNR, CDR2 FQNEAQ (reference sequence). This CDR3 has 14 residues. CDR3 region: CASSTDRDTGELFF. The CDR3 bases are TGTGCCAGCAGCACGGACAGGGACACCGGGGAGCTGTTTTTT.

The chain carries TRBV5-5 and TRBJ1-6; D unresolved. V lost 4 bases, J lost 8 bases, and 16 bases lay in between. CDR1 and CDR2 from the germline V gene are SGHKS and YYEKEE (reference sequence). The CDR3 sequence is 15 residues long. CDR3 coding DNA: TGTGCCAGCAGCACCGTGGGCATAAAAGATTCACCCCTCCACTTT. Protein: CASSTVGIKDSPLHF.

This chain connects TRBV5-1 to TRBJ2-7, with TRBD2 identical over 7 bases. The CDR3 runs 17 residues. Germline CDR1 reads SGHRS; CDR2 reads YFSETQ. The ends lost 1 base at V and 0 bases at J; junction bases unmatched: 10. CDR3 sequence reads: CASSLSSGKSLSYEQYF. As DNA, the CDR3 is TGCGCCAGCAGCTTGTCTAGCGGTAAGAGTCTCTCCTACGAGCAGTACTTC.

The rearrangement joins TRBV9 to TRBJ1-1, with D possibly being TRBD1 (5 bases). There are 16 residues in the CDR3. Germline V gene sequence: CDR1 SGDLS, CDR2 YYNGEE. Between the trimmed V and J ends, which lost 4 bases and 0 bases, there was a span of 16 bases. The CDR3, as DNA: TGTGCCAGCAGCCCCTCCGGGGGAACCATGAACACTGAAGCTTTCTTT. It codes for CASSPSGGTMNTEAFF.